The clone carrying this T cell receptor (beta chain) was recorded a few times. The sample is drawn from a study of blood T cell repertoires in COVID-19. On the study more broadly: Acute and convalescent COVID-19 samples came from the United States, Italy and Spain. PBMCs, B-cell-depleted T cells, or T cells were the source of the cDNA or gDNA that made up the material.

The table came from immunoSEQ multiplex PCR; TCRdb's copy has only in-frame clones and leaves some out. In the table there are approximately 150,000 clones, about four fifths of which are singletons. V lost 2 bases and J lost 4, with 8 bases in between. The CDR3 has 13 amino acids. The germline V gene has CDR1 KGHSH and CDR2 LQKENI. The clonotype originates from a woman in her 70s who had recovered from COVID-19. Sequencing used peripheral blood. The rearrangement uses TRBV18 and TRBJ1-1; D perhaps matches TRBD1 (5 bases). In DNA form, the CDR3 reads TGTGCCAGCTCACCAGGGGCCGGCACTGAAGCTTTCTTT. Its translation: CASSPGAGTEAFF.